Listed here is a single TCR beta chain. The antigen is undetermined. Generated by immunoSEQ multiplex PCR, the TCRdb table keeps only in-frame clones and is missing some. The profile covers roughly 14,000 clones, with approximately 95% appearing a single time and 9.3% taken by the ten largest. Germline CDR1 is SGHRS and CDR2 is YFSETQ. Trimming pared 1 base from V and 0 bases from J, leaving 5 bases between. The CDR3 is 13 amino acids. This specimen belongs to a study of monozygotic twins with cystic fibrosis. Study at large: Library input was 2.5 to 3.5 micrograms of fragmented DNA, with approximately 15 PCR cycles.

Findings and caveats of the study: In 13 of 16 pairs, V gene usage was closest to the co-twin's. Monozygotic CF twin pairs shared significantly more nucleotide-identical clonotypes than unrelated CF individuals did. Low clonality (median around 0.0095) suggested a mostly naive repertoire.

The source material was blood. The gene calls are TRBV5-1 and TRBJ2-7; D gene ambiguous. The sequence was obtained from a girl aged 2 to 9 with cystic fibrosis. CDR3 bases: TGCGCCAGCAGCTTGTCCCTCTCCTACGAGCAGTACTTC. This translates into CASSLSLSYEQYF.